The 21 T cell receptor beta chains below were found in one sample sequenced in a study of blood T cell repertoires in COVID-19. Assay used: immunoSEQ multiplex PCR; TCRdb lists only in-frame clones, some missing. The sample has almost 25,000 clones, around 90% seen once; the top ten hold 30% to 40%. Sequencing was carried out using peripheral blood. All receptors come from a man between 70 and 80 years old with active COVID-19.

The rearrangement uses TRBV24-1 and TRBJ2-5; TRBD2 might be the D (5 bases). The CDR3 length is 14 residues. V was pared by 4 bases and J by 7 bases, with 15 bases between. The germline V gene has CDR1 KGHDR and CDR2 SFDVKD. The CDR3 here is CATSDPVQRWTQYF. The CDR3, as DNA: TGTGCCACCAGTGACCCCGTCCAGCGGTGGACCCAGTACTTC.

The gene calls are TRBV29-1 and TRBJ2-6; D is possibly TRBD1 (6 bases). V was cut by 6 bases and J by 0 bases, with 9 bases left in between. The CDR3 runs 14 residues. Germline loops: CDR1 SQVTM, CDR2 ANQGSEA. As DNA, the CDR3 is TGCAGCGTGGACAGTTCCTCTGGGGCCAACGTCCTGACTTTC. This translates into CSVDSSSGANVLTF.

This chain links TRBV27 with TRBJ1-5, with D hard to call. Germline CDR1 is MNHEY and CDR2 is SMNVEV (reference sequence). The CDR3 has 13 amino acids. Trimming left V 3 bases short and J 3 bases short, with 6 bases between. CDR3 in amino acids: CASSLGDNQPQHF. CDR3 bases: TGTGCCAGCAGTTTGGGAGACAATCAGCCCCAGCATTTT.

This chain connects TRBV4-3 to TRBJ2-2; 8 bases line up with TRBD1. The CDR3 runs to 15 residues. V was pared by 2 bases and J by 7 bases, with 6 bases of the junction left unmatched. Germline CDR1 and CDR2: LGHNA and YSLEER. CDR3 sequence: CASSQRDRSIGELFF. CDR3 nucleotide sequence: TGCGCCAGCAGCCAACGGGACAGGTCAATCGGGGAGCTGTTTTTT.

CDR3 sequence: CASWLFSRDTGELFF. The CDR3 bases are TGTGCCAGCTGGCTTTTTTCTCGGGACACCGGGGAGCTGTTTTTT. The V gene is TRBV18, the J gene TRBJ2-2; D unresolved. Trimming stripped 7 bases from V and 3 bases from J, with 15 bases between. The germline V gene has CDR1 KGHSH and CDR2 LQKENI. CDR3 length: 15 residues.

V gene TRBV18 combines with J gene TRBJ2-1, with D possibly TRBD1 on 6 matching bases. Germline loops: CDR1 KGHSH, CDR2 LQKENI. Trimming took off 2 bases at V and 6 bases at J, with 17 bases between the two ends. The length of the CDR3 is 16 residues. The CDR3 bases are TGTGCCAGCTCACCATGGGACACTCGAAACGGCAATGAGCAGTTCTTC. Its translation is CASSPWDTRNGNEQFF.

The genes are TRBV28 and TRBJ2-5, with TRBD2 matching 8 bases. Trimming at V came to 5 bases and at J to 3 bases, leaving 11 bases not matched to a gene. This CDR3 contains 16 residues. From germline, CDR1 is MDHEN and CDR2 SYDVKM. The CDR3 protein is CASSPLGLEGKETQYF. CDR3 sequence (DNA): TGTGCCAGCAGTCCCTTGGGACTAGAGGGGAAAGAGACCCAGTACTTC.

The chain joins TRBV7-2 to TRBJ2-7, with 7 bases lining up with TRBD1. V trimming: 5 bases; J trimming: 6 bases; junction bases outside the gene matches: 13. The CDR3 runs 15 residues. In germline, CDR1 is SGHTA, CDR2 FQGNSA. CDR3 sequence (DNA): TGTGCCAGCAGCAATAGACAGGGAAACCCCCGCGAGCAGTACTTC. Its protein is CASSNRQGNPREQYF.

This chain uses TRBV19 with TRBJ2-5; 7 positions agree with TRBD2. V shed 3 bases and J 5 bases; nucleotides not matched to a gene: 3. This CDR3 has 13 residues. Germline assignment: CDR1 LNHDA and CDR2 SQIVND (reference sequence). CDR3 region: CASSMYGGETQYF. As DNA, the CDR3 is TGTGCCAGTAGTATGTACGGGGGGGAGACCCAGTACTTC.

V and J are TRBV28 and TRBJ2-3; D remains unclear. V was pared by 2 bases and J by 4 bases, with 7 bases between. Germline V gene sequence: CDR1 MDHEN, CDR2 SYDVKM. The CDR3 sequence is 13 residues long. The CDR3 region is CASSLGPPDTQYF. For the CDR3, the DNA is TGTGCCAGCAGTTTAGGCCCACCAGATACGCAGTATTTT.

The rearrangement joins TRBV28 to TRBJ2-6; tentatively, D is TRBD2 (5 bases). The V end lost 10 bases, the J end lost 3 bases, and 13 bases lay between the germline ends. Germline V gene lookup returns CDR1 MDHEN and CDR2 SYDVKM. This CDR3 spans 14 amino acids. CDR3 in amino acids: CATRGRGGANVLTF. The CDR3, as DNA: TGTGCCACTAGAGGGAGAGGTGGGGCCAACGTCCTGACTTTC. Filled out from reference TRBV28 and TRBJ2-6, the complete variable domain reads DVKVTQSSRYLVKRTGEKVFLECVQDMDHENMFWYRQDPGLGLRLIYFSYDVKMKEKGDIPEGYSVSREKKERFSLILESASTNQTSMYLCATRGRGGANVLTFGAGSRLTVL.

The gene calls are TRBV11-2 and TRBJ2-1; 12 bases are a match to TRBD2. CDR1 and CDR2 from the germline V gene are SGHAT and FQNNGV. With 0 bases clipped from V and 12 bases from J, the junction kept 3 bases outside the gene matches. CDR3 length equals 14 residues. CDR3 coding DNA: TGTGCCAGCAGCTTAGAAGGGACTAGCGGGCGGCAGTTCTTC. It is translated as CASSLEGTSGRQFF.

The chain couples TRBV20-1 to TRBJ2-7, with a possible D match to TRBD1 (7 bases). The germline V gene has CDR1 DFQATT and CDR2 SNEGSKA (reference sequence). Trimming cost V 3 bases and J 0 bases, with 12 bases left between them. There are 14 residues in the CDR3. As DNA, the CDR3 is TGCAGTGCTAGTAGCGGACAGGCCTCCTACGAGCAGTACTTC. Encoded protein: CSASSGQASYEQYF.

This sequence joins TRBV5-4 and TRBJ1-1, with D possibly matching TRBD1 (6 bases). The V and J ends lost 3 bases and 3 bases respectively, with 12 bases between them. Germline V gene lookup returns CDR1 SGHNT and CDR2 YYREEE (reference sequence). The length of the CDR3 is 14 residues. CDR3 in DNA: TGTGCCAGCAGCTGGGGGGGCGGGGACACTGAAGCTTTCTTT. Its protein product is CASSWGGGDTEAFF.

The chain combines TRBV7-2 with TRBJ1-1; D gene ambiguous. This CDR3 contains 11 residues. V lost 5 bases and J 7 bases, leaving 8 bases between the germline ends. The germline gives CDR1 SGHTA, CDR2 FQGNSA. Written as DNA, the CDR3 is TGTGCCAGCAGCACACTAAATGAAGCTTTCTTT. Translation: CASSTLNEAFF.

This clone appeared once. The gene calls are TRBV7-6 and TRBJ1-3; unclear D gene. Germline V CDR1 and CDR2: SGHVS, FNYEAQ. CDR3 length: 17 amino acids. V was pared by 3 bases and J by 0 bases, with 15 bases between. The CDR3 loop reads CASSLIVAGSSGNTIYF. The CDR3 DNA reads TGTGCCAGCAGCTTGATAGTAGCCGGCAGCTCTGGAAACACCATATATTTT.

This sequence joins TRBV9 and TRBJ2-3; perhaps TRBD2 as D (5 bases). V lost 0 bases to trimming and J lost 4 bases, with 15 bases between them. Germline CDR1 is SGDLS and CDR2 is YYNGEE. The CDR3 is made up of 16 amino acids. The CDR3 reads CASSVGELVAPDTQYF. The CDR3, as DNA: TGTGCCAGCAGCGTAGGGGAGCTAGTTGCCCCAGATACGCAGTATTTT.

The V and J genes are TRBV18 and TRBJ2-7; 9 bases agree with TRBD1. The CDR3 runs 16 residues. Germline trimming cut 2 bases from V and 4 bases from J; bases unmatched to any gene: 9. Germline V gives CDR1 KGHSH, CDR2 LQKENI. The CDR3 spells CASSPEKTGGTYEQYF. The CDR3 DNA reads TGTGCCAGCTCACCAGAAAAGACAGGGGGTACGTACGAGCAGTACTTC.

V and J are TRBV7-2 and TRBJ1-3; D not certain. The V end lost 2 bases, the J end lost 2 bases, and 13 bases lay between the germline ends. The germline CDR1 and CDR2 sequences are SGHTA and FQGNSA. The CDR3 is 16 residues long. Here the CDR3 reads CASSLRPPGTGNTIYF. CDR3 nucleotide sequence: TGTGCCAGCAGCTTACGGCCTCCGGGGACTGGAAACACCATATATTTT.

V gene TRBV11-2 combines with J gene TRBJ2-1, with TRBD2 as a possible D gene (6 bases). The CDR3 is 14 amino acids. The germline V gene has CDR1 SGHAT and CDR2 FQNNGV. Trimming cost V 5 bases and J 4 bases, with 12 bases left between them. The CDR3 bases are TGTGCCAGCAGCCCCCGTGGGACTTACAATGAGCAGTTCTTC. It translates to CASSPRGTYNEQFF.

This chain connects TRBV6-5 to TRBJ1-2; D is perhaps TRBD1 (5 bases). CDR1 is MNHEY, CDR2 SVGAGI, per germline. The CDR3 has 14 amino acids. V lost 8 bases, J lost 2 bases, and 15 bases lay in between. CDR3 residues: CASHPGLINYGYTF. In DNA form, the CDR3 reads TGTGCCAGCCATCCAGGGCTTATAAACTATGGCTACACCTTC.